This T cell receptor beta chain was recovered during a study of beta chain features in type 1 diabetes. To note about this clone: The DNA is omitted, as the CDR3 cannot be located on it reliably, and the CDR3 follows TCRdb's listing.

The isolated RNA, all of it, was reverse transcribed, so expressed TCRB transcripts were what got sequenced. Roughly 3.4 million reads per sample on average were obtained from naive, central memory and regulatory T cell samples. Repertoires were generated with immunoSEQ multiplex PCR, while TCRdb's copy carries only in-frame clones and drops some. The table shows some 500,000 clones, with about an eighth occurring only once. Ends included, the CDR3 has 12 residues. Germline CDR1 reads SNHLY; CDR2 reads FYNNEI. The TCR sequence derives from a woman under 30 in good health. The chain links TRBV2 to TRBJ2-7; the tabulated D call, TRBD2, remains unverified against the DNA. The specimen sequenced was naive CD4+ T cells from blood. CDR3 region: CAIVGSGNLLYF.